This T cell receptor (beta chain) was profiled in a study of blood T cells in healthy people across ages. Study-level findings and limits: Compared with aged donors, long-lived donors showed fewer expanded clones, suggesting selection.

The CDR3 length is 13 residues. The junction had 6 bases not matched to a gene; V was cut back by 4 bases and J by 8 bases. Germline V gene lookup returns CDR1 SQVTM and CDR2 ANQGSEA. A sample-barcoded 5' primer and a J-beta primer mix were used in a second PCR of roughly 7 to 12 cycles. MiXCR, run by TCRdb on the 5' RACE reads, gives a single entry per CDR3 protein. The table has roughly 410,000 distinct CDR3 sequences, about 52% seen once. Points on this clonotype: What it binds is unknown.

The clonotype originates from a man in his 60s in good health. What was sequenced was blood. The genes are TRBV29-1 and TRBJ1-2; TRBD1 aligns across 11 bases. CDR3 region: CSVGDRGTGGYTF. As DNA, the CDR3 is TGCAGCGTTGGGGACAGGGGGACAGGAGGCTACACCTTC.